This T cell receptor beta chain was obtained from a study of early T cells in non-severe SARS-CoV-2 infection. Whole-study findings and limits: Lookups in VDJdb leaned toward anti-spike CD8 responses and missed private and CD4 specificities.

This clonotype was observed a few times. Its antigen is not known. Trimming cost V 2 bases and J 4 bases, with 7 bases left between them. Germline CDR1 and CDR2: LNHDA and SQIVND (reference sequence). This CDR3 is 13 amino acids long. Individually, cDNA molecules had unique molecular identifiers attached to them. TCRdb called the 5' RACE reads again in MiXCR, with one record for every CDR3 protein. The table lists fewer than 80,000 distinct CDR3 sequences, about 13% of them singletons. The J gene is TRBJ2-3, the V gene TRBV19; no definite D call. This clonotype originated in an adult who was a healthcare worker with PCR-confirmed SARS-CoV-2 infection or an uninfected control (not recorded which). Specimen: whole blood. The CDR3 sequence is CASSINWADTQYF. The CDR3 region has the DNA TGTGCCAGTAGTATAAATTGGGCAGATACGCAGTATTTT.